These T cell receptor beta chains were read from a single sample in a study of T cell responses to AZD1222 COVID-19 vaccine. The assay was immunoSEQ multiplex PCR, and TCRdb's table has in-frame clones only and misses some. The table records 95,000 to 110,000 clones, approximately 89% of them present only once. The starting material was peripheral blood, obtained on day 0 of AZD1222 vaccination. The receptor source for this set is an adult in good health. CDR3s include the opening cysteine and the closing phenylalanine or tryptophan. The D gene is left open where the match is weak. Size values are once, few and many counts, or a class for expanded clones, and some rows have none.

clone_size: NA
j_call: TRBJ2-7
v_call: TRBV6-5
d_call: TRBD1
cdr3_nt: TGTGCCAGCAGTCGCAGGGACAGGGAGAACGAGCAGTACTTC
cdr3_aa: CASSRRDRENEQYF

clone_size: NA
j_call: TRBJ1-4
v_call: TRBV4-1
d_call: NA
cdr3_nt: TGCGCCAGCAGTCTCACAAGTGGGACACTTTCACCAGCAACTAATGAAAAACTGTTTTTT
cdr3_aa: CASSLTSGTLSPATNEKLFF

clone_size: NA
j_call: TRBJ1-3
v_call: TRBV5-4
d_call: TRBD1
cdr3_nt: TGTGCCAGCAGCAGAAGGGGGCAAGGAAACACCATATATTTT
cdr3_aa: CASSRRGQGNTIYF

clone_size: NA
j_call: TRBJ2-2
v_call: TRBV6-1
d_call: NA
cdr3_nt: TGTGCCAGCAGTGAATCATGGGGCCGCGGCACCGGGGAGCTGTTTTTT
cdr3_aa: CASSESWGRGTGELFF

clone_size: NA
j_call: TRBJ2-2
v_call: TRBV27
d_call: NA
cdr3_nt: TGTGCCAGCAGTTTCCGGGGGGGACAGTACACCGGGGAGCTGTTTTTT
cdr3_aa: CASSFRGGQYTGELFF

clone_size: once
j_call: TRBJ2-3
v_call: TRBV7-2
d_call: TRBD2
cdr3_nt: TGTGCCAGCAGCCCAGGGACTAGCAAAAGCACAGATACGCAGTATTTT
cdr3_aa: CASSPGTSKSTDTQYF

clone_size: NA
j_call: TRBJ1-6
v_call: TRBV4-2
d_call: TRBD1
cdr3_nt: TGTGCCAGCAGCCCTCGGGAACAGGGGAAGGCCTATAATTCACCCCTCCACTTT
cdr3_aa: CASSPREQGKAYNSPLHF

clone_size: NA
j_call: TRBJ1-6
v_call: TRBV28
d_call: NA
cdr3_nt: TGTGCCAGCAGGCGGGACTCACCCCTCCACTTT
cdr3_aa: CASRRDSPLHF

clone_size: NA
j_call: TRBJ2-7
v_call: TRBV19
d_call: TRBD1
cdr3_nt: TGTGCCAGTAGTCCCAGGGGGTCCTACGAGCAGTACTTC
cdr3_aa: CASSPRGSYEQYF

clone_size: NA
j_call: TRBJ2-5
v_call: TRBV7-2
d_call: NA
cdr3_nt: TGTGCCAGCAGACCTAACAGGGGAGGAAGAGAGACCCAGTACTTC
cdr3_aa: CASRPNRGGRETQYF

clone_size: NA
j_call: TRBJ1-1
v_call: TRBV4-2
d_call: NA
cdr3_nt: TGTGCCAGCAGCCAAGTCAGGGTGGGGAACACTGAAGCTTTCTTT
cdr3_aa: CASSQVRVGNTEAFF

clone_size: NA
j_call: TRBJ2-3
v_call: TRBV4-3
d_call: NA
cdr3_nt: TGCGCCAGCAGCCCCCTTGGCCGGAGGACAGATACGCAGTATTTT
cdr3_aa: CASSPLGRRTDTQYF

clone_size: NA
j_call: TRBJ2-5
v_call: TRBV24-1
d_call: NA
cdr3_nt: TGTGCCACTGGCAGGGGTGTTTTAGGGGAGACCCAGTACTTC
cdr3_aa: CATGRGVLGETQYF

clone_size: NA
j_call: TRBJ1-6
v_call: TRBV3-1/TRBV3-2
d_call: TRBD1
cdr3_nt: TGTGCCAGCAGCCCACCAGGGGGATACTCACCCCTCCACTTT
cdr3_aa: CASSPPGGYSPLHF

clone_size: NA
j_call: TRBJ1-2
v_call: TRBV7-8
d_call: TRBD1
cdr3_nt: TGTGCCAGCAGCCTCGGACAGGAACTCGCGGGATATACGGGCTACACCTTC
cdr3_aa: CASSLGQELAGYTGYTF